This entry concerns a single T cell receptor (beta chain). The antigen is not known. This record belongs to a study of beta chain features in type 1 diabetes. General study results and limits: It was possible that PCR favored shorter templates, equally so in patients and controls. Shortening of TCRB CDR3s, moderate but significant, appeared in all four CD4+ subsets of Type 1 diabetes patients.

Sequenced material consisted of expressed TCRB transcripts (all of the isolated RNA was reverse transcribed). Clones were sequenced by immunoSEQ multiplex PCR, and TCRdb holds only the in-frame ones, with some missing. The sample yields 620,000 or so clones, around 15% seen once. The CDR3 covers 12 residues. Trimming pared 3 bases from V and 3 bases from J, leaving 6 bases between. Germline V gives CDR1 MNHEY, CDR2 SMNVEV (reference sequence). The TCR was taken from a man aged 18-30 years in good health. The V and J genes are TRBV27 and TRBJ2-7; D might be TRBD2 (5 bases). The sample consisted of naive CD4+ T cells from blood. The CDR3 loop reads CASSFRGYEQYF. The CDR3 nucleotides are TGTGCCAGCAGTTTCCGGGGCTACGAGCAGTACTTC.